This T cell receptor beta chain was sequenced during a study of graft-versus-host responses after intestinal transplantation (dated by TCRdb to the early 2020s). Concerning the study at large: The transplants that recipients received were multivisceral, liver-intestinal, or isolated intestinal. Every recipient was given anti-thymocyte globulin induction, followed by approximately three years of maintenance tacrolimus and steroids. Bulk TCR-beta CDR3 sequencing was used to track graft-versus-host and host-versus-graft alloreactive T cell clones in the graft, circulation and bone marrow after intestinal transplantation. To identify alloreactive clones, pre-transplant mixed lymphocyte reaction products were sequenced and compared with unstimulated pre-transplant donor and recipient T cells. The cohort enrolled fewer than 25 intestinal transplant recipients including one retransplant, and a few patients lacking pretransplant specimens were excluded. A peak of at least 4% donor T cells among recipient peripheral blood mononuclear cells was the definition used for donor T cell macrochimerism. Rather than being sequenced by the commercial service, samples from a few later patients were sequenced in-house on an Illumina MiSeq and processed with MiXCR.

Blood samples were collected up to 4 times in the first month after transplant and then at least monthly when available. Notes on this clone: The specificity of this receptor is unknown. The record has no base qualities; no much larger clone is one base away.

Via the germline V gene (reference sequence), CDR1 is PRHDT and CDR2 FYEKMQ. V is clipped by 8 bases and J by 1 base, and the sequence between their germline boundaries is 20 bases long. Including the terminal cysteine and phenylalanine, the CDR3 comprises 16 residues. Left in the record is the CDR3 DNA by itself, 48 bases read in frame from the first base. What the research found in general, with its limitations: Early after transplant, peak levels of circulating GvH clones were found to be associated with declines in HvG clones. The relatively low number and heterogeneity of intestinal transplant patients limited the conclusions. GvH clones were detected in recipient bone marrow, and some appeared earlier in ileal mucosa or blood, consistent with an intestinal mucosal origin. In patients with donor T cell macrochimerism, the allografts had high GvH to HvG T cell clonal ratios.

Library generation was performed with the immunoSEQ multiplex PCR assay. High-throughput TCR-beta CDR3 sequencing of genomic DNA from most patients was performed by Adaptive Biotechnologies. As for the original processing: Adaptive's ImmunoSEQ software was the source of the TCR sequencing data for about 20 patients, while a few other patients were processed with MiXCR and VDJtools. CDR3 nucleotide sequences shared by donor and recipient were removed because the origin of these sequences could not be assigned. To be classed as alloreactive, a clone needed at least 2-fold expansion over unstimulated cells and a minimum CFSE-low frequency of 0.002% (template counts) or 0.001% (read counts). Clones detected in sequenced pre-transplant spleen, lymph node, or MLR CFSE-low populations of the donor or recipient were defined as mappable. The cumulative frequency of alloreactive clones was calculated as a percentage of all sequences, weighted by copy number. TCRdb holds this immuneACCESS table with in-frame rearrangements only. Some clones are missing; in checked studies, unresolved V genes explain under half, and the rest has no known cause. The DNA was the basis for D and trimming; V, J and clone size are from that table. Counted in this sample were some 18,000 clones; about nine tenths of them appeared once. The ten most abundant clones make up under 2% of the sample.

The receptor comes from a human patient who received an intestinal transplant, so some T cells may come from the graft donor. Rearrangement joined TRBV13 to TRBJ1-1; a tentative D call is TRBD1 (5 bases match). The material sequenced was PBMCs, taken 350 to 400 days after transplant. CDR3 reads: CASGYRGYRANTEAFF. The sequenced DNA is TGTGCCAGCGGCTATCGGGGGTACAGAGCGAACACTGAAGCTTTCTTT.